This TCR beta chain was captured by sequencing in a study of blood T cell repertoires in COVID-19. Sequenced by immunoSEQ multiplex PCR; TCRdb stores in-frame clones only, minus some. Of fewer than 250,000 clones listed, around 80% are singletons. The V gene end was trimmed by 6 bases and the J gene end by 2 bases; junction bases not matched to a gene: 5. Germline CDR1 is ENHRY and CDR2 is SYGVKD. This CDR3 comprises 16 residues. V is TRBV10-3 and J is TRBJ2-3, with 13 positions matching TRBD2. Source material: peripheral blood. The origin of this receptor is a human donor in a cohort sampled during active COVID-19. The CDR3 spells CAIRGGTSGITDTQYF. The DNA for the CDR3 is TGTGCCATCAGGGGCGGGACTAGCGGGATCACAGATACGCAGTATTTT.